This is a list of T cell receptor beta chains from one sample in a study of blood T cell repertoires in COVID-19. Sequenced by immunoSEQ multiplex PCR; TCRdb stores in-frame clones only, minus some. The table has 44,000 or so clones, about 83% seen once. The sample taken for sequencing was peripheral blood. The receptor source for this set is a man older than 75 in a cohort sampled during active COVID-19. The CDR3 runs from the conserved cysteine through the conserved F or W. The order of the fields is V gene, D gene, clone size, J gene, CDR3 DNA, CDR3 protein. D genes are given only for firm matches. Only some rows state a clone size, as once, few, many or a class for expanded clones.

v_gene: TRBV11-3
d_gene: -
abundance: -
j_gene: TRBJ2-5
CDR3nt: TGTGCCAGCAGCTTATCCCTCCAAGAGACCCAGTACTTC
CDR3aa: CASSLSLQETQYF

v_gene: TRBV15
d_gene: -
abundance: -
j_gene: TRBJ1-4
CDR3nt: TGTGCCACCAGCAGAGATCTTGGAGGGTACGTCGCTAATGAAAAACTGTTTTTT
CDR3aa: CATSRDLGGYVANEKLFF

v_gene: TRBV11-2
d_gene: -
abundance: -
j_gene: TRBJ1-4
CDR3nt: TGTGCCAGCAGCTTAAAGAGGGAAAAACTGTTTTTT
CDR3aa: CASSLKREKLFF

v_gene: TRBV7-8
d_gene: -
abundance: -
j_gene: TRBJ2-7
CDR3nt: TGTGCCAGCAGCTTAGAGACAGCGTCCTACGAGCAGTACTTC
CDR3aa: CASSLETASYEQYF

v_gene: TRBV4-3
d_gene: TRBD2
abundance: -
j_gene: TRBJ2-3
CDR3nt: TGCGCCAGCAGCCAAGCAGCAGCGGGAATTGGCACAGATACGCAGTATTTT
CDR3aa: CASSQAAAGIGTDTQYF

v_gene: TRBV5-6
d_gene: TRBD1
abundance: -
j_gene: TRBJ2-7
CDR3nt: TGTGCCAGCAGCTGGGGACAGGGAATCTCCTACGAGCAGTACTTC
CDR3aa: CASSWGQGISYEQYF

v_gene: TRBV28
d_gene: TRBD1
abundance: -
j_gene: TRBJ1-2
CDR3nt: TGTGCCAGCAGTTCGGGACAGTACTATGGCTACACCTTC
CDR3aa: CASSSGQYYGYTF

v_gene: TRBV6-5
d_gene: -
abundance: few
j_gene: TRBJ1-1
CDR3nt: TGTGCCAGCAGCCGATATGCAACAGCTAACACTGAAGCTTTCTTT
CDR3aa: CASSRYATANTEAFF

v_gene: TRBV9
d_gene: TRBD2
abundance: few
j_gene: TRBJ2-7
CDR3nt: TGTGCCAGCAGCGTAGCCCCGCGACTAGCGGGAAAGGGCTCCTACGAGCAGTACTTC
CDR3aa: CASSVAPRLAGKGSYEQYF

v_gene: TRBV6-2/TRBV6-3
d_gene: -
abundance: -
j_gene: TRBJ2-7
CDR3nt: TGTGCCAGCAGTCCAGGGGGAGGCTCCTACGAGCAGTACTTC
CDR3aa: CASSPGGGSYEQYF

v_gene: TRBV27
d_gene: TRBD2
abundance: -
j_gene: TRBJ2-1
CDR3nt: TGTGCCAGCAGTCCCCGGGGACTAGCGGGATGGAATGAGCAGTTCTTC
CDR3aa: CASSPRGLAGWNEQFF

v_gene: TRBV12-3/TRBV12-4
d_gene: -
abundance: -
j_gene: TRBJ2-4
CDR3nt: TGTGCCAGCAGTTTCAACAGGGAGAAGTACTTC
CDR3aa: CASSFNREKYF

v_gene: TRBV5-1
d_gene: TRBD1
abundance: -
j_gene: TRBJ1-1
CDR3nt: TGCGCCAGCAGACACGGACAGGGGGCTAACACTGAAGCTTTCTTT
CDR3aa: CASRHGQGANTEAFF

v_gene: TRBV20-1
d_gene: -
abundance: -
j_gene: TRBJ2-7
CDR3nt: TGCAGTGCTAGGCTAAACGAGCAGTACTTC
CDR3aa: CSARLNEQYF

v_gene: TRBV4-1
d_gene: TRBD2
abundance: -
j_gene: TRBJ2-1
CDR3nt: TGCGCCAGCAGCCAAGATGGGGCGGGGGGATACAATGAGCAGTTCTTC
CDR3aa: CASSQDGAGGYNEQFF

v_gene: TRBV10-1
d_gene: TRBD2
abundance: once
j_gene: TRBJ2-2
CDR3nt: TGCGCCAGCAGCAGCTCCCGGACTAGCGGGAGGGCCATGACCGGGGAGCTGTTTTTT
CDR3aa: CASSSSRTSGRAMTGELFF

v_gene: TRBV19
d_gene: -
abundance: -
j_gene: TRBJ1-2
CDR3nt: TGTGCCAGTAGCCAGGGGTGGGGGATCTACACCTTC
CDR3aa: CASSQGWGIYTF

v_gene: TRBV10-3
d_gene: TRBD1
abundance: once
j_gene: TRBJ1-1
CDR3nt: TGTGCCATCAGTGCCGGGACAGCGAACACTGAAGCTTTCTTT
CDR3aa: CAISAGTANTEAFF

v_gene: TRBV19
d_gene: TRBD1
abundance: -
j_gene: TRBJ2-3
CDR3nt: TGTGCCAGTAGACGGACAGGGTTGGCAGATACGCAGTATTTT
CDR3aa: CASRRTGLADTQYF

v_gene: TRBV2
d_gene: -
abundance: -
j_gene: TRBJ1-1
CDR3nt: TGTGCCAGCAGGGGGGGTGGGATGAACACTGAAGCTTTCTTT
CDR3aa: CASRGGGMNTEAFF

v_gene: TRBV4-1
d_gene: TRBD1
abundance: once
j_gene: TRBJ1-1
CDR3nt: TGCGCCAGCAGCCAAGGGGGACAGGGAAAGAACACTGAAGCTTTCTTT
CDR3aa: CASSQGGQGKNTEAFF

v_gene: TRBV5-1
d_gene: TRBD2
abundance: few
j_gene: TRBJ2-7
CDR3nt: TGCGCCAGCAGCTTGGGGACTAGCGGCTACGAGCAGTACTTC
CDR3aa: CASSLGTSGYEQYF

v_gene: TRBV15
d_gene: -
abundance: -
j_gene: TRBJ1-2
CDR3nt: TGTGCCACCAGCAGAGATGGAGTCCGTAACTATGGCTACACCTTC
CDR3aa: CATSRDGVRNYGYTF

v_gene: TRBV7-9
d_gene: TRBD1
abundance: -
j_gene: TRBJ1-4
CDR3nt: TGTGCCAGCAGCAGACAGGGACTCACAACTAATGAAAAACTGTTTTTT
CDR3aa: CASSRQGLTTNEKLFF

v_gene: TRBV11-3
d_gene: TRBD1
abundance: -
j_gene: TRBJ2-3
CDR3nt: TGTGCCAGCAGCTTGGCCGGGACAGGGCGAACAGATACGCAGTATTTT
CDR3aa: CASSLAGTGRTDTQYF

v_gene: TRBV29-1
d_gene: -
abundance: few
j_gene: TRBJ2-3
CDR3nt: TGCAGCGTGCCCCGCGCGGGGGCCACAGATACGCAGTATTTT
CDR3aa: CSVPRAGATDTQYF

v_gene: TRBV3-1/TRBV3-2
d_gene: -
abundance: -
j_gene: TRBJ1-5
CDR3nt: TGTGCCAGCAGCCAGAGAGGGAATCAGCCCCAGCATTTT
CDR3aa: CASSQRGNQPQHF

v_gene: TRBV3-1/TRBV3-2
d_gene: -
abundance: -
j_gene: TRBJ2-7
CDR3nt: TGTGCCAGCAGCAGAACAGGGACCTCCTACGAGCAGTACTTC
CDR3aa: CASSRTGTSYEQYF

v_gene: TRBV28
d_gene: -
abundance: -
j_gene: TRBJ1-2
CDR3nt: TGTGCCAGCAGTGGATGGACAGCGAGGGATGGCTACACCTTC
CDR3aa: CASSGWTARDGYTF

v_gene: TRBV12-5
d_gene: -
abundance: -
j_gene: TRBJ1-1
CDR3nt: TGTGCTAGTGGTTTGGGTTTCGGTGAAGCTTTCTTT
CDR3aa: CASGLGFGEAFF

v_gene: TRBV6-2/TRBV6-3
d_gene: -
abundance: -
j_gene: TRBJ1-2
CDR3nt: TGTGCCAGCAGTTACAAGACAGGCTATGGCTACACCTTC
CDR3aa: CASSYKTGYGYTF

v_gene: TRBV5-4
d_gene: -
abundance: -
j_gene: TRBJ2-7
CDR3nt: TGTGCCAGCAGCTTGCAGGGAAGCTCCTACGAGCAGTACTTC
CDR3aa: CASSLQGSSYEQYF

v_gene: TRBV10-3
d_gene: -
abundance: -
j_gene: TRBJ1-5
CDR3nt: TGTGCTATCGGGGAGCCCTATAGCAATCAGCCCCAGCATTTT
CDR3aa: CAIGEPYSNQPQHF

v_gene: TRBV30
d_gene: -
abundance: few
j_gene: TRBJ2-7
CDR3nt: TGTGCCTGGAGTGTACTTGGGTCGACAGCCTCCTACGAGCAGTACTTC
CDR3aa: CAWSVLGSTASYEQYF

v_gene: TRBV7-2
d_gene: TRBD2
abundance: -
j_gene: TRBJ2-3
CDR3nt: TGTGCCAGCAGCTTAGACGCTAGCGGGGGAATGTTTCAGTATTTT
CDR3aa: CASSLDASGGMFQYF

v_gene: TRBV28
d_gene: TRBD1
abundance: -
j_gene: TRBJ2-5
CDR3nt: TGTGCCAGCAGTCTCCCAGGGGGCAGAGAGACCCAGTACTTC
CDR3aa: CASSLPGGRETQYF

v_gene: TRBV19
d_gene: TRBD2
abundance: -
j_gene: TRBJ2-5
CDR3nt: TGTGCCAGTAGTATACAGCGGGGGCCGCAAGAGACCCAGTACTTC
CDR3aa: CASSIQRGPQETQYF

v_gene: TRBV10-3
d_gene: TRBD1
abundance: once
j_gene: TRBJ2-7
CDR3nt: TGTGCCATCAGTTCGCCCTCGGTGGGACAGTCCTACGAGCAGTACTTC
CDR3aa: CAISSPSVGQSYEQYF

v_gene: TRBV6-2/TRBV6-3
d_gene: -
abundance: -
j_gene: TRBJ2-1
CDR3nt: TGTGCCAGCAGTACCCGCGGGGAGGGGGGCTCCTACAATGAGCAGTTCTTC
CDR3aa: CASSTRGEGGSYNEQFF

v_gene: TRBV9
d_gene: -
abundance: -
j_gene: TRBJ2-1
CDR3nt: TGTGCCAGCAGCGTCGACCTCAGGTCATCCTACAATGAGCAGTTCTTC
CDR3aa: CASSVDLRSSYNEQFF

v_gene: TRBV3-1/TRBV3-2
d_gene: -
abundance: -
j_gene: TRBJ1-4
CDR3nt: TGTGCCAGCAGCCTTTATAGAGAAAAACTGTTTTTT
CDR3aa: CASSLYREKLFF

v_gene: TRBV7-6
d_gene: -
abundance: -
j_gene: TRBJ1-1
CDR3nt: TGTGCCAGCAGCTTTTTACAGGGTGTGAACACTGAAGCTTTCTTT
CDR3aa: CASSFLQGVNTEAFF

v_gene: TRBV6-6
d_gene: TRBD1
abundance: few
j_gene: TRBJ1-5
CDR3nt: TGTGCCAGCAGCTCCGACAGGGATGGCAATCAGCCCCAGCATTTT
CDR3aa: CASSSDRDGNQPQHF

v_gene: TRBV15
d_gene: TRBD2
abundance: -
j_gene: TRBJ2-7
CDR3nt: TGTGCCACCAGCAGTCGGGGGGACTCCTACGAGCAGTACTTC
CDR3aa: CATSSRGDSYEQYF

v_gene: TRBV5-1
d_gene: -
abundance: -
j_gene: TRBJ1-5
CDR3nt: TGCGCCAGCAGGGCCGATAGCAATCAGCCCCAGCATTTT
CDR3aa: CASRADSNQPQHF

v_gene: TRBV7-2
d_gene: -
abundance: -
j_gene: TRBJ1-2
CDR3nt: TGTGCCAGCAGCTTAGCCCGGGATCTCTATGGCTACACCTTC
CDR3aa: CASSLARDLYGYTF

v_gene: TRBV30
d_gene: -
abundance: once
j_gene: TRBJ2-3
CDR3nt: TGTGCCTGGAGGGAAACAGGGAGAGATACGCAGTATTTT
CDR3aa: CAWRETGRDTQYF

v_gene: TRBV28
d_gene: TRBD1
abundance: few
j_gene: TRBJ1-5
CDR3nt: TGTGCCAGCAGTTTGGGGAAAGGGACAGGGATCTATAGCAATCAGCCCCAGCATTTT
CDR3aa: CASSLGKGTGIYSNQPQHF